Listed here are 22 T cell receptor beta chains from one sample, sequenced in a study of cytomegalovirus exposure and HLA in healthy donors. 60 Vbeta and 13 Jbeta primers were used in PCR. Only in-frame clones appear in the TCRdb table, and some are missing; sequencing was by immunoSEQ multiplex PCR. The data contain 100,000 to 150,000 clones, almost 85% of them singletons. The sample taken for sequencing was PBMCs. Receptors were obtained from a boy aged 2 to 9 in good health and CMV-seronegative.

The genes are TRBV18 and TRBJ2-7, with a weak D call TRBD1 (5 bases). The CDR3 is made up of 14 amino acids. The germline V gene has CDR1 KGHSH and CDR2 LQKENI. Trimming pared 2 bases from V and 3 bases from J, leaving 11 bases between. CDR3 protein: CASSPWGTHYEQYF. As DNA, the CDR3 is TGTGCCAGCTCACCATGGGGCACTCACTACGAGCAGTACTTC.

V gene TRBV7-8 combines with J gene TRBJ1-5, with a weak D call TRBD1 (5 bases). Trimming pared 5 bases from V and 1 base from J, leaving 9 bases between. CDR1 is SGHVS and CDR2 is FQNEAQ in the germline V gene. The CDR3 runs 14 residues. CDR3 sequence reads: CASSPRDSNQPQHF. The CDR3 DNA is TGTGCCAGCAGCCCGCGGGACAGCAATCAGCCCCAGCATTTT.

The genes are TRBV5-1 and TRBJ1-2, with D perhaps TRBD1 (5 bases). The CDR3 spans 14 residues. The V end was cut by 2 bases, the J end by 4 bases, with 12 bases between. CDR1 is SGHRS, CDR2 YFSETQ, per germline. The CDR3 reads CASSFGQGSYGYTF. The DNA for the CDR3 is TGCGCCAGCAGCTTCGGGCAGGGCTCCTATGGCTACACCTTC. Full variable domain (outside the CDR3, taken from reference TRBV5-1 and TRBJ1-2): KAGVTQTPRYLIKTRGQQVTLSCSPISGHRSVSWYQQTPGQGLQFLFEYFSETQRNKGNFPGRFSGRQFSNSRSEMNVSTLELGDSALYLCASSFGQGSYGYTFGSGTRLTVV.

CDR3 sequence: CASTPRITGELFF. CDR3 nucleotide sequence: TGTGCCAGCACCCCCAGGATCACCGGGGAGCTGTTTTTT. The chain links TRBV25-1 to TRBJ2-2, with D unresolved. The CDR3 covers 13 residues. V was cut by 7 bases and J by 4 bases, with 10 bases left in between. Germline CDR1 is MGHDK and CDR2 is SYGVNS.

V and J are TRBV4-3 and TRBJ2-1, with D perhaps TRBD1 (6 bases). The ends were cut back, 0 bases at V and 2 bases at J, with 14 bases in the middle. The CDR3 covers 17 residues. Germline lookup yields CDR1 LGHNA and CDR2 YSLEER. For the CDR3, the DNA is TGCGCCAGCAGCCAAGACGGTGGGGGCCTCCCCTACAATGAGCAGTTCTTC. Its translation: CASSQDGGGLPYNEQFF.

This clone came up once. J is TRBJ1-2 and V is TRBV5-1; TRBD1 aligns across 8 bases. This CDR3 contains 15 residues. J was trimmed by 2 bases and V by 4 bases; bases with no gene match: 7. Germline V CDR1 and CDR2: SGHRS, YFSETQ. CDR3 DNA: TGCGCCAGCAGCCCGGGACAGGCGATAAACTATGGCTACACCTTC. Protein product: CASSPGQAINYGYTF.

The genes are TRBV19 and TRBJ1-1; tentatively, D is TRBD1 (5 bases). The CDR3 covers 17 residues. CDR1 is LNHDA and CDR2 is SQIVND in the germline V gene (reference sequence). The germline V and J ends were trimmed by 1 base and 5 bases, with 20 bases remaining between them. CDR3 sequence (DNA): TGTGCCAGTAGTATAGCCGACAGCCCCTCAAGTTGGACTGAAGCTTTCTTT. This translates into CASSIADSPSSWTEAFF.

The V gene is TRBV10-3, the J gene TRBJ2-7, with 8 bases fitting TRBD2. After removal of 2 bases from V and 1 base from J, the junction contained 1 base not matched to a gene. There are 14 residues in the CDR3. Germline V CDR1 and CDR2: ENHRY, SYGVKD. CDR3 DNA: TGTGCCATCAGTGAGGGCGGGAGGTCCTACGAGCAGTACGTC. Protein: CAISEGGRSYEQYV.

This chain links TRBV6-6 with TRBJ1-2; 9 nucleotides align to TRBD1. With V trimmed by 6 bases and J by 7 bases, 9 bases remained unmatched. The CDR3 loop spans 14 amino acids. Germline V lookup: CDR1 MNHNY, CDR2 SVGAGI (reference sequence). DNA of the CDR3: TGTGCCAGCAGCCCCGGGACAGGGACGTTTGGCTACACCTTC. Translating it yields CASSPGTGTFGYTF.

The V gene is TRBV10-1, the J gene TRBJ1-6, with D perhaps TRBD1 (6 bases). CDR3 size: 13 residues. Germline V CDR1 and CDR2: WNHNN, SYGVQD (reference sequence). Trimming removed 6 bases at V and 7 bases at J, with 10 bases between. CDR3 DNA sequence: TGCGCCAGCAGCGACAGGAGGAATTCACCCCTCCACTTT. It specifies CASSDRRNSPLHF.

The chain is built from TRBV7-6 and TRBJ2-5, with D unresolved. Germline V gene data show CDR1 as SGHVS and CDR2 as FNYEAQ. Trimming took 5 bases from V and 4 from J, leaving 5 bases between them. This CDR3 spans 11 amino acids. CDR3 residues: CASSRRETQYF. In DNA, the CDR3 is TGTGCCAGCAGCAGGAGAGAGACCCAGTACTTC.

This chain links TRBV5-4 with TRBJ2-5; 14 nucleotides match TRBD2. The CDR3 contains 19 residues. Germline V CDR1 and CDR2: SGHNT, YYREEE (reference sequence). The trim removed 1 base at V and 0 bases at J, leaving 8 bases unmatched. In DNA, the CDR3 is TGTGCCAGCAGCTTGTGGGGGACTAGCGGGAGAGACGACCAAGAGACCCAGTACTTC. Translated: CASSLWGTSGRDDQETQYF.

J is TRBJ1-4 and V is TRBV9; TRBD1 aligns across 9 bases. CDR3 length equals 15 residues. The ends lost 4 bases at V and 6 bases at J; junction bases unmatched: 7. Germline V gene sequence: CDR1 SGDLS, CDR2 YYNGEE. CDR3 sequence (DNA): TGTGCCAGCAGCACTGGACAGGGGTCGTATGAAAAACTGTTTTTT. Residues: CASSTGQGSYEKLFF.

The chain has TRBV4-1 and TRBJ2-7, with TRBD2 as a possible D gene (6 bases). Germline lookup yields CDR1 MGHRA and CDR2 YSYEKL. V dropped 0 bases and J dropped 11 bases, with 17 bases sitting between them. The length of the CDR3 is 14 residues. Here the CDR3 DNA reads TGCGCCAGCAGCCAAGACGTGGGACTCCCGATGGAGTACGTC. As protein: CASSQDVGLPMEYV.

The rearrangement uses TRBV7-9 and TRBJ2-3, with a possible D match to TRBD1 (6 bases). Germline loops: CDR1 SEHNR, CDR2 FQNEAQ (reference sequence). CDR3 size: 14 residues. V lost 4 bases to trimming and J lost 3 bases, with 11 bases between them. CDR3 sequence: CASSSPDRTDTQYF. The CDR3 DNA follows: TGTGCCAGCAGCTCCCCGGACAGAACAGATACGCAGTATTTT. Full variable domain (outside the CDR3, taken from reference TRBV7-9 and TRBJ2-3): DTGVSQNPRHKITKRGQNVTFRCDPISEHNRLYWYRQTLGQGPEFLTYFQNEAQLEKSRLLSDRFSAERPKGSFSTLEIQRTEQGDSAMYLCASSSPDRTDTQYFGPGTRLTVL.

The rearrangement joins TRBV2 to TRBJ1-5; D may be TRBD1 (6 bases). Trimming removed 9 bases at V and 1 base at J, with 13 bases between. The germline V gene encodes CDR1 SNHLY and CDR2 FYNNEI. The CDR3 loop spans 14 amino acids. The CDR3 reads CARGGDASNQPQHF. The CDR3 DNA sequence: TGTGCCAGAGGGGGGGATGCAAGCAATCAGCCCCAGCATTTT.

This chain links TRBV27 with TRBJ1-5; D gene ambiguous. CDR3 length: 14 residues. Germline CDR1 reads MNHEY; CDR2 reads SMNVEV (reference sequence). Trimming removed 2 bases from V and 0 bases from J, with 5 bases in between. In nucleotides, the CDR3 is TGTGCCAGCAGTTTACATGTTAGCAATCAGCCCCAGCATTTT. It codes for CASSLHVSNQPQHF.

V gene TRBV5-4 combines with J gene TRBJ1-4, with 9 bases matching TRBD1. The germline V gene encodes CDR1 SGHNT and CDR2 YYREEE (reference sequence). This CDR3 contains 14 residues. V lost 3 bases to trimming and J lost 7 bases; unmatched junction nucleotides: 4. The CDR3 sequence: CASSSQGASEKLFF. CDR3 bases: TGTGCCAGCAGCTCACAGGGGGCAAGTGAAAAACTGTTTTTT.

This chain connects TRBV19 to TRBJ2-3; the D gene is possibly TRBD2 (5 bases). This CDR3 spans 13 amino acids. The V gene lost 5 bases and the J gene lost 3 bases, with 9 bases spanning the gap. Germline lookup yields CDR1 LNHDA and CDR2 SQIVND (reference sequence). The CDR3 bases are TGTGCCAGTAGTCCTAGCAGAACAGATACGCAGTATTTT. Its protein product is CASSPSRTDTQYF.

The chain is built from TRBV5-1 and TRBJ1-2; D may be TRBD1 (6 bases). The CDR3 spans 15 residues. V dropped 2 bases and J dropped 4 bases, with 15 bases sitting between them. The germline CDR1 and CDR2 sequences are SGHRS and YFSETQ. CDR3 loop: CASSFMGAAPYGYTF. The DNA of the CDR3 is TGCGCCAGCAGCTTTATGGGGGCGGCCCCCTATGGCTACACCTTC.

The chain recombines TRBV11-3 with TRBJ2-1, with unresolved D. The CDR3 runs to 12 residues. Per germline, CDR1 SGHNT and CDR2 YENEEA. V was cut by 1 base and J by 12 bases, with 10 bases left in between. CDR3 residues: CASSLGRSAQFF. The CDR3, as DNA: TGTGCCAGCAGCTTAGGTCGGTCTGCGCAGTTCTTC.

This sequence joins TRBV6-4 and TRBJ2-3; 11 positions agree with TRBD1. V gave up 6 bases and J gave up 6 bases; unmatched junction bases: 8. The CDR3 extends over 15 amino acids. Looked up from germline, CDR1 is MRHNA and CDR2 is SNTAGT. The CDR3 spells CASSYRDRGSDTQYF. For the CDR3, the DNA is TGTGCCAGCAGCTACCGGGACAGGGGGTCCGATACGCAGTATTTT.